These T cell receptor beta chains were read from a single sample in a study of Graves' ophthalmopathy and Graves' hyperthyroidism. A single record per CDR3 protein comes from TCRdb applying MiXCR to the multiplex PCR reads. The sample yields 350,000 to 400,000 distinct CDR3 sequences, approximately 20% seen once. Sequencing was performed on peripheral blood. These receptors were taken from a woman younger than 35 with Graves' ophthalmopathy. Each CDR3 is given with its conserved first and last residue. D genes are given only for firm matches. Some rows mark clone size as missing; the rest say once, few, many or name a class of expanded clone.

>TRBJ1-5|many|-|TRBV2
CASSSNLNQPQHF
TGTGCCAGCAGCTCTAACCTCAATCAGCCCCAGCATTTT
>TRBJ1-3|many|-|TRBV28
CASSIPGRRSSGNTIYF
TGTGCCAGCAGTATTCCGGGACGTCGGTCCTCTGGAAACACCATATATTTT
>TRBJ2-7|many|TRBD1|TRBV9
CASSQQGTPYEQYF
TGTGCCAGCAGCCAACAGGGGACCCCCTACGAGCAGTACTTC
>TRBJ2-5|many|TRBD1|TRBV6-1
CASSVTGLQETQYF
TGTGCCAGCAGTGTGACAGGGCTCCAAGAGACCCAGTACTTC
>TRBJ2-7|-|TRBD2|TRBV7-9
CASSSASGGYEQYF
TGTGCCAGCAGCTCGGCTAGCGGAGGGTACGAGCAGTACTTC
>TRBJ1-1|many|-|TRBV7-2
CASSPPPRLTGVEAFF
TGTGCCAGCAGCCCACCTCCCAGGCTGACGGGGGTTGAAGCTTTCTTT
>TRBJ1-6|-|TRBD1|TRBV15
CATSSDPGQGVPTSPLHF
TGTGCCACCAGCAGCGATCCGGGACAGGGAGTCCCAACCTCACCCCTCCACTTT
>TRBJ2-5|many|TRBD2|TRBV28
CASSLLGVAGPQETQYF
TGTGCCAGCAGTTTGCTGGGGGTAGCGGGACCCCAAGAGACCCAGTACTTC
>TRBJ2-7|-|-|TRBV20-1
CSARDFRRDSYEQYF
TGCAGTGCTAGAGATTTCCGCCGGGACTCCTACGAGCAGTACTTC
>TRBJ1-2|few|-|TRBV4-1
CASSQDSGGVNYGYTF
TGCGCCAGCAGCCAAGATTCGGGGGGCGTAAACTATGGCTACACCTTC
>TRBJ1-2|-|TRBD1|TRBV5-1
CASSDRGRSVNSGYTF
TGCGCCAGCAGCGACAGGGGGCGATCTGTGAACTCTGGCTACACCTTC
>TRBJ2-7|many|-|TRBV7-2
CASSLVGASSYEQYF
TGTGCCAGCAGCTTAGTTGGTGCGAGCTCCTACGAGCAGTACTTC
>TRBJ1-2|-|-|TRBV10-3
CAISESKGGYTF
TGTGCCATCAGTGAGTCGAAAGGGGGCTACACCTTC
>TRBJ1-6|many|-|TRBV28
CASSPSVGGPYNSPLHF
TGTGCCAGCAGCCCGTCGGTCGGGGGACCTTATAATTCACCCCTCCACTTT
>TRBJ2-7|many|TRBD1|TRBV5-1
CASTFDPQSGTVYEQYF
TGCGCCAGCACCTTTGACCCCCAGTCCGGGACAGTTTACGAGCAGTACTTC
>TRBJ1-1|many|TRBD1|TRBV12-3/TRBV12-4
CASSPPTGTVHTEAFF
TGTGCCAGCAGTCCACCAACCGGGACAGTCCACACTGAAGCTTTCTTT
>TRBJ1-2|few|-|TRBV12-3/TRBV12-4
CASRGGFYGYTF
TGTGCCAGCAGGGGTGGCTTCTATGGCTACACCTTC
>TRBJ1-2|many|-|TRBV27
CASSLSPGYGYTF
TGTGCCAGCAGTTTGTCCCCAGGCTATGGCTACACCTTC
>TRBJ1-1|many|-|TRBV30
CAWSSQGWGTEAFF
TGTGCCTGGAGTTCACAGGGCTGGGGCACTGAAGCTTTCTTT
>TRBJ1-3|many|-|TRBV28
CASSLETGPGNTIYF
TGTGCCAGCAGTCTCGAAACAGGGCCTGGAAACACCATATATTTT
>TRBJ1-3|many|TRBD1|TRBV11-2
CASSTSSTGAGNTIYF
TGTGCCAGCAGCACTAGCTCGACAGGGGCTGGAAACACCATATATTTT
>TRBJ2-4|many|TRBD2|TRBV28
CASSPTAAGGPKNIQYF
TGTGCCAGCAGTCCCACTGCAGCGGGGGGGCCCAAAAACATTCAGTACTTC
>TRBJ2-7|many|-|TRBV28
CASSLRSLYDEQYF
TGTGCCAGCAGTTTAAGGTCTCTGTATGACGAGCAGTACTTC
>TRBJ1-1|many|TRBD1|TRBV18
CASSAGTGMTEAFF
TGTGCCAGCTCAGCCGGGACAGGCATGACTGAAGCTTTCTTT
>TRBJ2-2|many|TRBD2|TRBV5-4
CASRLKASGGKNTGELFF
TGTGCCAGCAGGTTAAAGGCTAGCGGGGGGAAAAACACCGGGGAGCTGTTTTTT
>TRBJ1-1|many|-|TRBV7-2
CASSLNPGVNTEAFF
TGTGCCAGCAGCTTAAACCCGGGCGTGAACACTGAAGCTTTCTTT
>TRBJ1-1|many|-|TRBV12-3/TRBV12-4
CASSFSENTEAFF
TGTGCCAGCAGTTTCTCTGAGAACACTGAAGCTTTCTTT
>TRBJ2-7|many|TRBD1|TRBV28
CASSSTGQGYEQYF
TGTGCCAGCAGTTCAACGGGACAGGGCTACGAGCAGTACTTC
>TRBJ2-2|many|-|TRBV12-3/TRBV12-4
CASSGYIENTGELFF
TGTGCCAGCAGTGGATACATAGAAAACACCGGGGAGCTGTTTTTT
>TRBJ1-1|many|-|TRBV19
CASSPVQGTEAFF
TGTGCCAGTAGTCCAGTACAGGGCACTGAAGCTTTCTTT
>TRBJ2-7|many|-|TRBV7-6
CASSSGAKSYEQYF
TGTGCCAGCAGCTCCGGAGCTAAGTCCTACGAGCAGTACTTC
>TRBJ1-5|few|-|TRBV20-1
CSARVPGGYHQPQHF
TGCAGTGCTAGAGTTCCCGGGGGCTATCATCAGCCCCAGCATTTT
>TRBJ1-1|many|-|TRBV12-3/TRBV12-4
CASSWGSYAEAFF
TGTGCCAGCAGCTGGGGATCGTACGCTGAAGCTTTCTTT
>TRBJ1-1|many|TRBD1|TRBV10-3
CAISRTGPNTEAFF
TGTGCCATCAGCCGGACAGGCCCGAACACTGAAGCTTTCTTT
>TRBJ2-5|many|TRBD1|TRBV5-1
CASSLGDRDGETQYF
TGCGCCAGCAGCCTGGGGGACAGGGATGGAGAGACCCAGTACTTC
>TRBJ1-2|many|-|TRBV14
CASSQFVGGYTF
TGTGCCAGCAGCCAGTTTGTGGGTGGCTACACCTTC
>TRBJ1-5|few|-|TRBV3-1
CASSQGRQNSNQPQHF
TGTGCCAGCAGCCAAGGAAGACAGAATAGCAATCAGCCCCAGCATTTT
>TRBJ1-2|many|-|TRBV28
CASSLSGRGYTF
TGTGCCAGCAGTTTAAGCGGGAGAGGCTACACCTTC
>TRBJ1-2|many|-|TRBV30
CAWIPVTRGYGYTF
TGTGCCTGGATCCCAGTCACCCGGGGCTATGGCTACACCTTC
>TRBJ1-5|many|TRBD1|TRBV6-5
CASSYSEGAGQPQHF
TGTGCCAGCAGTTACTCAGAGGGGGCTGGTCAGCCCCAGCATTTT
>TRBJ1-5|many|-|TRBV24-1
CATSDYMGRKNQPQHF
TGTGCCACCAGTGATTATATGGGGAGGAAGAATCAGCCCCAGCATTTT
>TRBJ1-1|-|-|TRBV9
CASSTTGRTEAFF
TGTGCCAGCAGCACCACCGGACGGACGGAGGCTTTCTTT
>TRBJ1-1|many|-|TRBV11-1
CASSLPLLGTEAFF
TGTGCCAGCAGCTTACCGTTATTGGGGACTGAAGCTTTCTTT
>TRBJ1-5|many|-|TRBV19
CASKQAGQGQHF
TGTGCCAGTAAGCAGGCGGGGCAGGGCCAACATTTT
>TRBJ2-7|many|TRBD2|TRBV12-3/TRBV12-4
CASSLGASGRGEQYF
TGTGCCAGCAGTTTAGGGGCTAGCGGGAGGGGCGAGCAGTACTTC
>TRBJ1-6|many|-|TRBV4-1
CASSHREGHNSPLHF
TGCGCCAGCAGCCATCGGGAGGGGCATAATTCACCCCTCCACTTT
>TRBJ2-6|-|-|TRBV19
CASSTAAGANVLTF
TGTGCCAGTAGTACCGCCGCAGGGGCCAACGTCCTGACTTTC
>TRBJ1-3|many|-|TRBV9
CASSLGSSSGNTIYF
TGTGCCAGCAGCCTCGGGTCGAGCTCTGGAAACACCATATATTTT
>TRBJ2-5|many|TRBD2|TRBV6-1
CASREMPGLERGSETQYF
TGTGCCAGCAGAGAAATGCCGGGACTAGAAAGAGGGAGCGAGACCCAGTACTTC
>TRBJ1-5|-|TRBD1|TRBV6-1
CASSAQGTGGNQPQHF
TGTGCCAGCAGCGCGCAGGGGACAGGGGGCAATCAGCCCCAGCATTTT
>TRBJ1-5|many|-|TRBV7-2
CASSEQGPGGQPQHF
TGTGCCAGCAGCGAACAGGGCCCGGGCGGTCAGCCCCAGCATTTT
>TRBJ1-2|-|TRBD1|TRBV12-3/TRBV12-4
CASSGTVHGYTF
TGTGCCAGCAGTGGGACAGTTCACGGCTACACCTTC
>TRBJ1-5|many|-|TRBV28
CASRNGGNNQPQHF
TGTGCCAGCAGGAACGGGGGGAACAATCAGCCCCAGCATTTT
>TRBJ1-1|many|-|TRBV6-1
CASSDAQVKAFF
TGTGCCAGCAGTGACGCGCAGGTCAAAGCTTTCTTT
>TRBJ1-1|many|-|TRBV6-1
CASSGQGLLAGAFF
TGTGCCAGCAGTGGGCAGGGACTTCTCGCGGGAGCTTTCTTT
>TRBJ1-5|-|-|TRBV6-1
CASRSRTENQPQHF
TGTGCCAGCAGGTCCCGGACAGAGAATCAGCCCCAGCATTTT
>TRBJ2-5|few|TRBD2|TRBV7-2
CASSLDGLAVMKTQYF
TGTGCCAGCAGCTTAGACGGGCTAGCGGTTATGAAGACCCAGTACTTC
>TRBJ2-6|many|-|TRBV6-2/TRBV6-3
CASKRDGGGANVLTF
TGTGCCAGCAAGCGCGACGGAGGTGGGGCCAACGTCCTGACTTTC